What follows describes a single T cell receptor (beta chain). Its cognate antigen is unknown. The data were obtained in a study of blood T cells in healthy people across ages. CDR1 is LGHNA and CDR2 is YSLEER in the germline V gene. The CDR3 spans 16 residues. Trimming removed 0 bases from V and 0 bases from J, with 9 bases in between. General study findings and limits: Roughly linear declines in TCR beta diversity per million T cells occurred with age. Expanded clonotype changes were possibly confounded by unknown donor CMV status.

About 9.9 milliliters of peripheral blood were drawn from each donor. Through a sample-barcoded 5' primer and a J-beta primer mix, a second PCR was run for about 6 to 11 cycles. The study obtained at least 2.5 million CDR3-containing paired-end reads from every sample. TCRdb used MiXCR to reprocess the 5' RACE reads, holding one entry per CDR3 protein. This table has about 680,000 distinct CDR3 sequences, roughly 50% appearing once. Sequenced input: blood. The rearrangement uses TRBV4-3 and TRBJ2-1; TRBD1 is a possible D gene (6 bases). This sequence was found in a woman aged 60-75 years in good health. CDR3 in amino acids: CASSQDRQASYNEQFF. The CDR3 DNA is TGCGCCAGCAGCCAAGACAGACAGGCCTCCTACAATGAGCAGTTCTTC.